These 22 T cell receptor beta chains share one sample of origin, sequenced in a study of blood T cells in healthy people across ages. Primed by a sample-barcoded 5' primer and a J-beta primer mix, a second PCR proceeded for roughly 7 to 11 cycles. Each CDR3 protein is one row after TCRdb ran MiXCR on the 5' RACE reads. The data hold over 600,000 distinct CDR3 sequences, with about 46% observed a single time. The sequencing input was blood. Receptors were obtained from a man aged 80 or over in good health.

CDR3 protein: CSASSTSGSTDTQYF. The CDR3, as DNA: TGCAGTGCTTCTTCTACTAGCGGAAGCACAGATACGCAGTATTTT. This rearrangement joins TRBV20-1 to TRBJ2-3; 8 bases align to TRBD2. After removal of 5 bases from V and 0 bases from J, the junction contained 7 bases not matched to a gene. The CDR3 contains 15 residues. Germline CDR1 DFQATT, CDR2 SNEGSKA (reference sequence).

This clonotype was counted a few times. V usage is TRBV20-1 and J usage is TRBJ1-6; no clear D gene. V was trimmed by 4 bases and J by 5 bases, leaving 12 bases between them. The CDR3 is made up of 14 amino acids. In germline, CDR1 is DFQATT, CDR2 SNEGSKA (reference sequence). The CDR3 DNA sequence: TGCAGTGCTACCGCGGGTCTGGATAATTCACCCCTCCACTTT. Protein: CSATAGLDNSPLHF.

The V gene is TRBV7-6, the J gene TRBJ2-3; D is unresolved. Per germline, CDR1 SGHVS and CDR2 FNYEAQ. CDR3 length: 15 amino acids. V was cut by 1 base and J by 2 bases, with 10 bases left in between. CDR3 loop: CASSLVVGPTDTQYF. The CDR3 nucleotides are TGTGCCAGCAGCTTAGTAGTGGGCCCCACAGATACGCAGTATTTT.

Points on this clonotype: A read error may produce the germline difference seen at one junction end. J is TRBJ2-3 and V is TRBV19; a possible D gene is TRBD1 (6 bases). CDR3 length equals 14 residues. The germline CDR1 and CDR2 sequences are LNHDA and SQIVND (reference sequence). The CDR3 DNA sequence: TGTGCCGGTAGTAGTAACAGGGATGGAGATACGCAGTATTTT. This gives the protein CAGSSNRDGDTQYF.

As to this clonotype: A much larger clone differs from this one at a single base, so this may be a read error. The chain uses TRBV27 and TRBJ2-6; 8 positions match TRBD2. Germline values: CDR1 MNHEY, CDR2 SMNVEV (reference sequence). The CDR3 is 15 residues long. Trimming at V came to 3 bases and at J to 2 bases, leaving 0 bases not matched to a gene. CDR3 bases: TGTGCCAGCAGTTTCGGGGGGGCTGGGGCCAACGTCCTGACTTTC. This codes for CASSFGGAGANVLTF.

This sequence joins TRBV5-1 and TRBJ2-1, with D uncertain. Germline V gene lookup returns CDR1 SGHRS and CDR2 YFSETQ. V was clipped by 0 bases and J by 1 base, with 5 bases between them. There are 14 residues in the CDR3. The CDR3 nucleotides are TGCGCCAGCAGCTTGGCCCAATCCTACAATGAGCAGTTCTTC. Amino acid sequence: CASSLAQSYNEQFF.

This chain links TRBV3-1 with TRBJ2-5; D is possibly TRBD2 (5 bases). The V gene lost 0 bases and the J gene lost 8 bases, with 16 bases spanning the gap. CDR1 is LGHDT and CDR2 is YNNKEL in the germline V gene (reference sequence). The CDR3 is 15 amino acids. The CDR3 DNA reads TGTGCCAGCAGCCAAGATTCGGCTAGCTTGGAAACCCAGTACTTC. This translates into CASSQDSASLETQYF.

There are a few counts of this clonotype. This chain uses TRBV6-5 with TRBJ1-5; possibly TRBD1 for D (5 bases). The CDR3 consists of 14 residues. Germline V lookup: CDR1 MNHEY, CDR2 SVGAGI. V lost 4 bases and J lost 7, with 14 bases in between. CDR3 sequence (DNA): TGTGCCAGCAGTTTACGGGGCCTAAGGCAGCCCCAGCATTTT. As protein: CASSLRGLRQPQHF.

CDR3 sequence reads: CASEGMNTEAFF. The CDR3 region has the DNA TGTGCCAGCGAGGGGATGAACACTGAAGCTTTCTTT. The chain employs TRBV6-4 and TRBJ1-1; possibly TRBD1 for D (5 bases). The V gene lost 8 bases and the J gene lost 0 bases, with 7 bases spanning the gap. Germline-derived CDR1 and CDR2 are MRHNA and SNTAGT. This CDR3 spans 12 amino acids.

The count of this clonotype is one. The rearrangement uses TRBV4-2 and TRBJ1-2, with D uncertain. From germline, CDR1 is LGHNA and CDR2 YNFKEQ. This CDR3 comprises 16 residues. V gave up 0 bases and J gave up 5 bases, with 16 bases separating them. CDR3 loop: CASSQDRSSSFYGYTF. The CDR3 region has the DNA TGTGCCAGCAGCCAAGATCGTTCCAGCTCCTTTTATGGCTACACCTTC.

Many counts were recorded for this clonotype. This chain uses TRBV7-2 with TRBJ2-5; tentative D call: TRBD2 (6 bases). With 7 bases removed from V and 4 bases from J, the gap between germline ends came to 19 bases. The germline gives CDR1 SGHTA, CDR2 FQGNSA. This CDR3 comprises 15 residues. CDR3 sequence: CASTLGLGGGETQYF. The CDR3 nucleotides read TGTGCCAGCACCTTGGGACTCGGTGGGGGAGAGACCCAGTACTTC.

This chain connects TRBV7-6 to TRBJ2-3; D is possibly TRBD1 or TRBD2 (6 bases each). The CDR3 contains 18 residues. Germline lookup yields CDR1 SGHVS and CDR2 FNYEAQ. The ends were cut back, 5 bases at V and 6 bases at J, with 27 bases in the middle. CDR3 DNA sequence: TGTGCCAGCAGCGTCGCTGCGGGACAAATGGGGGTGTATGATACGCAGTATTTT. Translating it yields CASSVAAGQMGVYDTQYF.

The chain uses TRBV5-5 and TRBJ1-5, with D unresolved. The CDR3 is 14 amino acids. From germline, CDR1 is SGHKS and CDR2 YYEKEE (reference sequence). The V and J ends lost 5 bases and 3 bases respectively, with 12 bases between them. The CDR3 spells CASSDDMINQPQHF. As DNA, the CDR3 is TGTGCCAGCAGTGACGACATGATCAATCAGCCCCAGCATTTT. Full variable domain (rest looked up from reference TRBV5-5 and TRBJ1-5): DAGVTQSPTHLIKTRGQQVTLRCSPISGHKSVSWYQQVLGQGPQFIFQYYEKEERGRGNFPDRFSARQFPNYSSELNVNALLLGDSALYLCASSDDMINQPQHFGDGTRLSIL.

The V and J genes are TRBV11-3 and TRBJ2-5; 12 bases are a match to TRBD2. Germline V CDR1 and CDR2: SGHNT, YENEEA. The CDR3 has 17 amino acids. V dropped 5 bases and J dropped 11; count of bases not matched to a gene: 18. CDR3 in DNA: TGTGCCAGCAGCCCTCGGACTAGCGGGACTTTCTACAATGAGCAGTACTTC. Translating gives CASSPRTSGTFYNEQYF. Combining the CDR3 with reference TRBV11-3 and TRBJ2-5 gives the whole variable domain EAGVVQSPRYKIIEKKQPVAFWCNPISGHNTLYWYLQNLGQGPELLIRYENEEAVDDSQLPKDRFSAERLKGVDSTLKIQPAELGDSAVYLCASSPRTSGTFYNEQYFGPGTRLLVL.

J is TRBJ2-2 and V is TRBV9; D is unresolved. Germline V CDR1 and CDR2: SGDLS, YYNGEE. Trimming left V 2 bases short and J 4 bases short, with 12 bases between. CDR3 length equals 15 residues. Here the CDR3 DNA reads TGTGCCAGCAGCGTGTCCAGGAATCCCACCGGGGAGCTGTTTTTT. Translating it yields CASSVSRNPTGELFF. The whole variable domain, remainder taken from reference TRBV9 and TRBJ2-2, is DSGVTQTPKHLITATGQRVTLRCSPRSGDLSVYWYQQSLDQGLQFLIQYYNGEERAKGNILERFSAQQFPDLHSELNLSSLELGDSALYFCASSVSRNPTGELFFGEGSRLTVL.

This clonotype was detected only a few times. This chain uses TRBV5-1 with TRBJ2-7; tentatively, D is TRBD1 or TRBD2 (5 bases each). With 3 bases removed from V and 0 bases from J, the gap between germline ends came to 7 bases. This CDR3 contains 13 residues. Germline loops: CDR1 SGHRS, CDR2 YFSETQ. This CDR3 is CASSWGTSYEQYF. The CDR3 DNA reads as TGCGCCAGCAGCTGGGGGACCTCCTACGAGCAGTACTTC.

The chain couples TRBV12-3 or TRBV12-4 to TRBJ1-2; D is unresolved. The CDR3 contains 12 residues. V gave up 2 bases and J gave up 8 bases, with 9 bases separating them. The CDR3 loop reads CASSLRMRGYTF. CDR3 DNA: TGTGCCAGCAGTTTAAGGATGAGGGGCTACACCTTC.

The chain joins TRBV5-6 to TRBJ2-5; tentative D call: TRBD1 (5 bases). The CDR3 has 13 amino acids. Trimming left V 4 bases short and J 5 bases short, with 12 bases between. CDR1 SGHDT and CDR2 YYEEEE come from the germline V gene. The CDR3 reads CASSPTALETQYF. The DNA for the CDR3 is TGTGCCAGCAGCCCGACAGCCTTGGAGACCCAGTACTTC.

The CDR3 loop reads CSVRTGVVSYEQYF. CDR3 DNA sequence: TGCAGCGTTCGAACAGGGGTCGTCTCCTACGAGCAGTACTTC. This chain connects TRBV29-1 to TRBJ2-7; 7 bases map to TRBD1. From germline, CDR1 is SQVTM and CDR2 ANQGSEA. This CDR3 is 14 amino acids long. Trimming cost V 5 bases and J 0 bases; bases outside gene matches: 7.

The V gene is TRBV15, the J gene TRBJ2-5; D remains ambiguous. Germline loops: CDR1 LNHNV, CDR2 YYDKDF (reference sequence). Trimming left V 0 bases short and J 4 bases short, with 6 bases between. The CDR3 consists of 13 residues. Here the CDR3 reads CATSRDVGETQYF. The CDR3 DNA follows: TGTGCCACCAGCAGAGACGTGGGAGAGACCCAGTACTTC.

The J gene is TRBJ2-3, the V gene TRBV28; 16 bases agree with TRBD2. The CDR3 loop spans 18 amino acids. The V gene end was trimmed by 3 bases and the J gene end by 3 bases; junction bases not matched to a gene: 6. Looked up from germline, CDR1 is MDHEN and CDR2 is SYDVKM. CDR3 region: CASSLGLAGGLRTDTQYF. The CDR3 nucleotides are TGTGCCAGCAGTTTGGGACTAGCGGGAGGGCTTAGAACAGATACGCAGTATTTT.

This clonotype came up a few times. The chain carries TRBV20-1 and TRBJ2-7; 14 bases match TRBD2. This CDR3 comprises 15 residues. The trim removed 6 bases at V and 6 bases at J, leaving 10 bases unmatched. Germline lookup yields CDR1 DFQATT and CDR2 SNEGSKA (reference sequence). The CDR3 DNA reads as TGCAGTGCCCAGGGACTAGCGGGAGAGGAAGGCGAGCAGTACTTC. As protein: CSAQGLAGEEGEQYF.